The 27 T cell receptor beta chains listed next were all sequenced from one sample in a study of beta chain features in type 1 diabetes. Every bit of the isolated RNA underwent reverse transcription, so sequencing read expressed TCRB transcripts. The method was immunoSEQ multiplex PCR; TCRdb's version includes in-frame clones alone and lacks a portion of them. Of under 950,000 clones in the sample, 15% to 20% were seen once. Sequencing input: naive CD4+ T cells from blood. Receptors originate from a woman under 30 in good health.

About this clone: The junction differs from germline at one of its ends, possibly a read error. This rearrangement joins TRBV28 to TRBJ2-7; D is uncertain. This CDR3 comprises 14 residues. Germline loops: CDR1 MDHEN, CDR2 SYDVKM. CDR3 residues: CASSFWTDNYEQHF. In DNA, the CDR3 is TGTGCCAGCAGTTTCTGGACGGATAACTACGAGCAGCACTTC.

This clone was picked up many times. The gene calls are TRBV15 and TRBJ1-4; D not certain. CDR1 is LNHNV and CDR2 is YYDKDF in the germline V gene (reference sequence). V was shortened by 5 bases and J by 8 bases, with 15 bases between the two germline ends. The CDR3 length is 14 residues. The CDR3 region is CATSRGTVEEKLFF. The CDR3 bases are TGTGCCACCAGCCGGGGAACGGTCGAAGAAAAACTGTTTTTT. The whole variable domain, filled in from reference TRBV15 and TRBJ1-4, reads DAMVIQNPRYQVTQFGKPVTLSCSQTLNHNVMYWYQQKSSQAPKLLFHYYDKDFNNEADTPDNFQSRRPNTSFCFLDIRSPGLGDTAMYLCATSRGTVEEKLFFGSGTQLSVL.

This clone showed up just a few times. The rearrangement links TRBV5-1 to TRBJ2-4; the D is unclear. CDR3 length: 11 amino acids. V dropped 0 bases and J dropped 11 bases, with 6 bases sitting between them. Per germline, CDR1 SGHRS and CDR2 YFSETQ. The CDR3 loop is CASSLEGVQYF. The DNA for the CDR3 is TGCGCCAGCAGCTTGGAAGGTGTTCAGTACTTC.

The rearrangement joins TRBV27 to TRBJ2-7; TRBD2 matches at 8 bases. CDR3 size: 14 residues. Germline CDR1 reads MNHEY; CDR2 reads SMNVEV (reference sequence). Trimming at V came to 4 bases and at J to 0 bases, leaving 2 bases not matched to a gene. This CDR3 reads CASSWSGSSYEQYF. The CDR3 coding sequence is TGTGCCAGCAGTTGGAGCGGGAGCTCCTACGAGCAGTACTTC.

J is TRBJ2-1 and V is TRBV9; 8 bases fit TRBD2. The CDR3 length is 18 residues. Trimming removed 3 bases from V and 6 bases from J; junction bases left unmatched: 17. The germline V gene encodes CDR1 SGDLS and CDR2 YYNGEE. As DNA, the CDR3 is TGTGCCAGCAGCGGGGGTCAACGGGGAACTAGCGGAGCCAATGAGCAGTTCTTC. It translates to CASSGGQRGTSGANEQFF.

This chain links TRBV6-6 with TRBJ2-1; 9 bases fit TRBD2. The CDR3 totals 14 residues. The J segment lost 8 bases and the V segment lost 2 bases, leaving 4 bases of the junction unmatched. From germline, CDR1 is MNHNY and CDR2 SVGAGI (reference sequence). This chain's CDR3 is CASSYPGGGDEQFF. Here the CDR3 DNA reads TGTGCCAGCAGTTACCCCGGCGGGGGGGATGAGCAGTTCTTC.

Turning to this clone: This same CDR3 is encoded by further DNA sequences in the sample. The gene calls are TRBV18 and TRBJ2-5; D uncertain. From germline, CDR1 is KGHSH and CDR2 LQKENI. The CDR3 covers 13 residues. Trimming left V 6 bases short and J 0 bases short, with 8 bases between. CDR3 in DNA: TGTGCCAGCTCCCCCGGGTACCAAGAGACCCAGTACTTC. Translation: CASSPGYQETQYF. The variable domain in full, completed from reference TRBV18 and TRBJ2-5, reads NAGVMQNPRHLVRRRGQEARLRCSPMKGHSHVYWYRQLPEEGLKFMVYLQKENIIDESGMPKERFSAEFPKEGPSILRIQQVVRGDSAAYFCASSPGYQETQYFGPGTRLLVL.

V usage is TRBV27 and J usage is TRBJ2-1; 8 positions agree with TRBD2. The CDR3 is made up of 14 amino acids. The germline gives CDR1 MNHEY, CDR2 SMNVEV (reference sequence). The V and J ends lost 2 bases and 8 bases, in that order; junction bases with no gene match: 5. The CDR3 DNA sequence: TGTGCCAGCAGTTTAACGGGAGGGCCCTATGAGCAGTTCTTC. It encodes CASSLTGGPYEQFF.

This clone was counted a few times. The chain has TRBV5-1 and TRBJ2-3; the D gene is possibly TRBD2 (5 bases). V lost 3 bases and J 4 bases, leaving 15 bases between the germline ends. The V gene's germline CDR1 is SGHRS and CDR2 YFSETQ. This CDR3 contains 15 residues. CDR3 bases: TGCGCCAGCAGCTCTGAGGGATCAGGCCCAGATACGCAGTATTTT. Translating it yields CASSSEGSGPDTQYF.

The chain combines TRBV5-4 with TRBJ2-3; no clear D gene. This CDR3 is 15 amino acids long. V was shortened by 4 bases and J by 0 bases, with 12 bases between the two germline ends. The germline gives CDR1 SGHNT, CDR2 YYREEE (reference sequence). This CDR3 reads CASSRKNPSTDTQYF. The CDR3 nucleotides read TGTGCCAGCAGCAGAAAAAATCCTAGCACAGATACGCAGTATTTT.

Only a few counts were recorded for this clone. The chain joins TRBV9 to TRBJ2-3, with D possibly matching TRBD2 (5 bases). Trimming pared 3 bases from V and 10 bases from J, leaving 12 bases between. The CDR3 is 12 amino acids. Per germline, CDR1 SGDLS and CDR2 YYNGEE. The CDR3 DNA follows: TGTGCCAGCAGCGCCTCCGGGGTGGCGCAGTATTTT. Translating it yields CASSASGVAQYF.

A word on this clone: The junction does not match germline at one end; this may be a read error. The chain carries TRBV7-6 and TRBJ2-7; the match to TRBD2 covers 7 bases. CDR3 size: 14 residues. The germline gives CDR1 SGHVS, CDR2 FNYEAQ. The chain's CDR3 is CASSLGLGSDEQYF. CDR3 DNA sequence: TGTGCCAGCAGTTTAGGACTAGGTTCCGACGAGCAGTACTTC.

The chain carries TRBV4-1 and TRBJ2-7, with D possibly called TRBD1 or TRBD2 (5 bases each). Germline V CDR1 and CDR2: MGHRA, YSYEKL. V lost 0 bases to trimming and J lost 5 bases, with 11 bases between them. The CDR3 runs 14 residues. The CDR3 region has the DNA TGCGCCAGCAGCCAAGAACCCAGGGACCACGAGCAGTACTTC. Translated, it gives CASSQEPRDHEQYF.

The V and J genes are TRBV6-6 and TRBJ2-7, with TRBD2 identical over 7 bases. CDR1 is MNHNY, CDR2 SVGAGI, per germline (reference sequence). Losses at the gene ends were 2 bases for V and 3 bases for J; bases not matched to a gene: 10. CDR3 length: 16 amino acids. CDR3 sequence reads: CASSYIAGGDGYEQYF. CDR3 sequence (DNA): TGTGCCAGCAGTTACATCGCTGGGGGGGACGGCTACGAGCAGTACTTC.

This clone has just a few counts. This chain joins TRBV5-6 and TRBJ1-5, with D hard to call. The CDR3 is 12 amino acids. CDR1 SGHDT and CDR2 YYEEEE come from the germline V gene. V lost 1 base, J lost 6 bases, and 5 bases lay in between. As DNA, the CDR3 is TGTGCCAGCAGCTTGTTAGGTCAGCCCCAGCATTTT. This encodes CASSLLGQPQHF.

This clone was found a few times. J is TRBJ1-1 and V is TRBV9; D remains ambiguous. The V and J ends lost 2 bases and 8 bases respectively, with 13 bases between them. Germline V CDR1 and CDR2: SGDLS, YYNGEE. The CDR3 extends over 13 amino acids. Here the CDR3 reads CASSVFREGEAFF. The CDR3 coding sequence is TGTGCCAGCAGCGTTTTTCGTGAGGGAGAAGCTTTCTTT.

This clone was detected only a few times. The CDR3 DNA is TGCGCCAGCAGCCAATTCCCGGGACAGTACTACGAGCAGTACTTC. Protein: CASSQFPGQYYEQYF. The chain recombines TRBV4-3 with TRBJ2-7; 7 bases align to TRBD1. CDR3 length equals 15 residues. V lost 2 bases, J lost 3 bases, and 7 bases stayed unmatched. Germline assignment: CDR1 LGHNA and CDR2 YSLEER.

This clone was seen more than once but under ten times. This rearrangement joins TRBV18 to TRBJ2-1; no firm D call. V lost 3 bases and J lost 10, with 13 bases in between. The CDR3 has 13 residues. Germline V lookup: CDR1 KGHSH, CDR2 LQKENI. CDR3 sequence (DNA): TGTGCCAGCTCACCCTACTCTGAAGGGGAGCAGTTCTTC. It encodes CASSPYSEGEQFF. The full variable domain, with the rest looked up from reference TRBV18 and TRBJ2-1, is NAGVMQNPRHLVRRRGQEARLRCSPMKGHSHVYWYRQLPEEGLKFMVYLQKENIIDESGMPKERFSAEFPKEGPSILRIQQVVRGDSAAYFCASSPYSEGEQFFGPGTRLTVL.

This chain uses TRBV13 with TRBJ2-5; TRBD1 is a possible D gene (5 bases). Germline V gene data show CDR1 as PRHDT and CDR2 as FYEKMQ (reference sequence). The CDR3 is 14 residues long. The germline V and J ends were trimmed by 6 bases and 2 bases, with 13 bases remaining between them. The CDR3 spells CASSYLTVQETQYF. The DNA of the CDR3 is TGTGCCAGCAGTTACCTGACAGTGCAAGAGACCCAGTACTTC.

The chain employs TRBV9 and TRBJ2-1; the match to TRBD2 covers 13 bases. Germline V lookup: CDR1 SGDLS, CDR2 YYNGEE. J lost 5 bases, V lost 4 bases, and 6 bases had no gene match. This CDR3 is built from 16 residues. Here the CDR3 reads CASSPLGTSGNNEQFF. The CDR3 bases are TGTGCCAGCAGCCCTTTAGGGACTAGCGGGAACAATGAGCAGTTCTTC. Supplemented by reference TRBV9 and TRBJ2-1, the full variable domain reads DSGVTQTPKHLITATGQRVTLRCSPRSGDLSVYWYQQSLDQGLQFLIQYYNGEERAKGNILERFSAQQFPDLHSELNLSSLELGDSALYFCASSPLGTSGNNEQFFGPGTRLTVL.

The rearrangement joins TRBV6-5 to TRBJ2-1, with TRBD2 identical over 11 bases. V trimming: 6 bases; J trimming: 10 bases; junction bases outside the gene matches: 5. Germline V gene lookup returns CDR1 MNHEY and CDR2 SVGAGI. The CDR3 contains 13 residues. This CDR3 reads CASSPLAGGEQFF. The CDR3 nucleotides are TGTGCCAGCAGCCCTTTAGCGGGAGGGGAGCAGTTCTTC.

This chain connects TRBV9 to TRBJ2-1; 11 nucleotides align to TRBD2. The V segment lost 7 bases and the J segment 4 bases; nucleotides outside the gene matches: 4. Germline V lookup: CDR1 SGDLS, CDR2 YYNGEE. The CDR3 runs to 14 residues. In DNA form, the CDR3 reads TGTGCCAGCTCCGGGACTAGCGGTTACAATGAGCAGTTCTTC. This translates into CASSGTSGYNEQFF.

This clone was counted between two and nine times. This sequence joins TRBV5-1 and TRBJ2-6, with D possibly TRBD2 on 5 matching bases. The V gene's germline CDR1 is SGHRS and CDR2 YFSETQ. This CDR3 contains 16 residues. V shed 3 bases and J shed 2 bases, with 12 bases lying between them. The CDR3 sequence: CASSSLGSAGANVLTF. CDR3 nucleotide sequence: TGCGCCAGCAGCTCCCTAGGGAGTGCTGGGGCCAACGTCCTGACTTTC.

V and J are TRBV28 and TRBJ1-2; D possibly corresponds to TRBD1 (5 bases). V was shortened by 6 bases and J by 2 bases, with 16 bases between the two germline ends. Germline CDR1 is MDHEN and CDR2 is SYDVKM. This CDR3 is built from 15 residues. DNA for the CDR3: TGTGCCAGCAGGGACACCTCACGATCGAACTATGGCTACACCTTC. Residues: CASRDTSRSNYGYTF.

A few counts support this clone. This same CDR3 is encoded by further DNA sequences in the sample. This rearrangement joins TRBV11-2 to TRBJ2-7, with 11 bases lining up with TRBD2. V lost 5 bases to trimming and J lost 4 bases; unmatched junction nucleotides: 4. This CDR3 has 14 residues. CDR1 is SGHAT and CDR2 is FQNNGV in the germline V gene. CDR3 DNA sequence: TGTGCCAGCAGCCTAACTAGCGGGAGTTACGAGCAGTACTTC. Its protein is CASSLTSGSYEQYF.

This clone was counted a few times. The chain is built from TRBV7-2 and TRBJ2-2, with 10 bases matching TRBD1. The CDR3 consists of 16 residues. Germline CDR1 reads SGHTA; CDR2 reads FQGNSA. V shed 8 bases and J 4 bases; nucleotides not matched to a gene: 10. The CDR3 sequence: CASGTGTGASTGELFF. In DNA form, the CDR3 reads TGTGCCAGCGGGACCGGGACAGGGGCATCCACCGGGGAGCTGTTTTTT.

The rearrangement joins TRBV6-5 to TRBJ2-7, with 12 bases lining up with TRBD1. V shed 9 bases and J 7 bases; nucleotides not matched to a gene: 7. The CDR3 has 13 residues. Germline-derived CDR1 and CDR2 are MNHEY and SVGAGI. The CDR3 reads CASVGTGGMEQYF. The CDR3 DNA reads as TGTGCCAGTGTCGGGACAGGGGGCATGGAGCAGTACTTC.